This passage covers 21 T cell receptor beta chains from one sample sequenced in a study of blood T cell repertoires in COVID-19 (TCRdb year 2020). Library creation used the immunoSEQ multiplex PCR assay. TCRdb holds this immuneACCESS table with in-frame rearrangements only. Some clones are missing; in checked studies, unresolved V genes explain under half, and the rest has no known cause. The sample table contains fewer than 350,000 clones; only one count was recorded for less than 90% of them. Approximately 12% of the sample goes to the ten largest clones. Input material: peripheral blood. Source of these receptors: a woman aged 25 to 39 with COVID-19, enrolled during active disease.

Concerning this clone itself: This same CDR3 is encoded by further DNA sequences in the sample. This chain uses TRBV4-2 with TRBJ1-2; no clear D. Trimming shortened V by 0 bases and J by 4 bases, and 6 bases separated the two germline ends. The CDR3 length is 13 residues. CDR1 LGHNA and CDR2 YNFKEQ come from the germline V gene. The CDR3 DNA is TGTGCCAGCAGCCAAGATAGAGGCTATGGCTACACCTTC. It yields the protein CASSQDRGYGYTF.

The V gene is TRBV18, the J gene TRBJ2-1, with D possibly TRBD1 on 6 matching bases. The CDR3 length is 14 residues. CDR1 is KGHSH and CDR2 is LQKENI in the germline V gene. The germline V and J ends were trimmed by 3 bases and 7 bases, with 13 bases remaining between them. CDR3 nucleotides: TGTGCCAGCTCACCCGGTTGGGGGCGAAATGAGCAGTTCTTC. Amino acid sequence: CASSPGWGRNEQFF.

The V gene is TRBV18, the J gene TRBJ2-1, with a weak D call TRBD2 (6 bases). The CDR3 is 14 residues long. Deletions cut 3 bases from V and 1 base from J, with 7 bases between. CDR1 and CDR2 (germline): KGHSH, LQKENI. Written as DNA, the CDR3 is TGTGCCAGCTCACCGGGGGGTTCCTACAATGAGCAGTTCTTC. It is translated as CASSPGGSYNEQFF. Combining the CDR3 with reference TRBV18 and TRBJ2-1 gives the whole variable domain NAGVMQNPRHLVRRRGQEARLRCSPMKGHSHVYWYRQLPEEGLKFMVYLQKENIIDESGMPKERFSAEFPKEGPSILRIQQVVRGDSAAYFCASSPGGSYNEQFFGPGTRLTVL.

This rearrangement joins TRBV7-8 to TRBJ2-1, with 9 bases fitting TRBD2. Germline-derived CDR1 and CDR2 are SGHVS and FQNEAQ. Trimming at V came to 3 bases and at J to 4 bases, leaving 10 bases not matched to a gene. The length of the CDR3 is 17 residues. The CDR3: CASSFEVLAGLYNEQFF. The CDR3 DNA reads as TGTGCCAGCAGCTTTGAGGTTCTAGCGGGGTTATACAATGAGCAGTTCTTC.

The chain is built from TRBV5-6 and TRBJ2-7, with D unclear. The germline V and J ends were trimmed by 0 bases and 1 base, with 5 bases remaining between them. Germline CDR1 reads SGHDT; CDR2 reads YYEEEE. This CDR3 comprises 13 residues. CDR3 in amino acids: CASSLVLSYEQYF. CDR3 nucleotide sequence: TGTGCCAGCAGCTTGGTCCTATCCTACGAGCAGTACTTC.

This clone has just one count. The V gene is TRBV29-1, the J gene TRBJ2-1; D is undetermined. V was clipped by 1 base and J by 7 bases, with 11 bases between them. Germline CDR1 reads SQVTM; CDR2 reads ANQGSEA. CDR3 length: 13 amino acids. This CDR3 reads CSVEVVYRNEQFF. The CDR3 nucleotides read TGCAGCGTTGAAGTTGTCTATCGGAATGAGCAGTTCTTC.

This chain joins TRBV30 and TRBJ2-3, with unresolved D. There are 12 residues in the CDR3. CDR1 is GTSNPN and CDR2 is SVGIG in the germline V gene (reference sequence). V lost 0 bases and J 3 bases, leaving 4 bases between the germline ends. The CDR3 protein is CAWSVRTDTQYF. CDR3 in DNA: TGTGCCTGGAGTGTACGGACAGATACGCAGTATTTT.

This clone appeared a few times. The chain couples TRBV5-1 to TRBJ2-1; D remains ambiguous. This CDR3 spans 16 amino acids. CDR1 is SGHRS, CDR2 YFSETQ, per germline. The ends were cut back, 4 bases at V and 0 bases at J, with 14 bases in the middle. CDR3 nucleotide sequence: TGCGCCAGCAGCGTCCTAGGATTTAGCTCCTACAATGAGCAGTTCTTC. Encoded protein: CASSVLGFSSYNEQFF.

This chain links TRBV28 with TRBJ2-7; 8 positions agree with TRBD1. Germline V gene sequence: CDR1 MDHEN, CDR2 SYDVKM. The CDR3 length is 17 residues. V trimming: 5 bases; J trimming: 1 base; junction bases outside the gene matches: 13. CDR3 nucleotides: TGTGCCAGCAGTCCCCGACCCAGGACAGGGAAATCCTACGAGCAGTACTTC. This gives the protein CASSPRPRTGKSYEQYF.

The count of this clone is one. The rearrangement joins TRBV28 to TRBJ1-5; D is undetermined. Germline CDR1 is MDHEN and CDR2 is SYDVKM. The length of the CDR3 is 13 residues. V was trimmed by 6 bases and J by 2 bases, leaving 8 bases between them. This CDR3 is CASRTGGNQPQHF. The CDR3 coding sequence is TGTGCCAGCAGGACTGGAGGCAATCAGCCCCAGCATTTT.

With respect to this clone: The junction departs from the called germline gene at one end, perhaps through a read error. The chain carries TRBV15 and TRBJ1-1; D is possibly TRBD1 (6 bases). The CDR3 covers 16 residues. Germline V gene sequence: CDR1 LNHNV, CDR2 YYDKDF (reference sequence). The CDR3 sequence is CATSREPEGGNTEAFF. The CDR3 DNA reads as TGTGCCACCAGCCGAGAGCCCGAGGGGGGGAATACTGAAGCTTTCTTT.

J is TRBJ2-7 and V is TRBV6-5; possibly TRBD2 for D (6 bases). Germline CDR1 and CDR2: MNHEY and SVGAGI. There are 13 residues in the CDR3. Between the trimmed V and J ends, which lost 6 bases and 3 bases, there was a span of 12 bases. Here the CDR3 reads CASREGKYYEQYF. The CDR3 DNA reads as TGTGCCAGCAGGGAGGGTAAGTACTACGAGCAGTACTTC.

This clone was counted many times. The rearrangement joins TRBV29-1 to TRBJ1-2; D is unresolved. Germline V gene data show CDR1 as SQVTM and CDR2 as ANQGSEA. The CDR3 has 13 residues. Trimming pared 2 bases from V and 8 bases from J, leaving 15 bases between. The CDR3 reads CSVETATTRGYTF. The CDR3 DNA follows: TGCAGCGTTGAAACTGCTACTACGCGGGGCTACACCTTC.

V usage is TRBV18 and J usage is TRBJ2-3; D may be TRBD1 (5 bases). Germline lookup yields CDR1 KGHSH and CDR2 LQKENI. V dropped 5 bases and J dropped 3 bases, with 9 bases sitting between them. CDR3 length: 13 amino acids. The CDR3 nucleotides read TGTGCCAGCTCAATGACAGAAACAGATACGCAGTATTTT. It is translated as CASSMTETDTQYF.

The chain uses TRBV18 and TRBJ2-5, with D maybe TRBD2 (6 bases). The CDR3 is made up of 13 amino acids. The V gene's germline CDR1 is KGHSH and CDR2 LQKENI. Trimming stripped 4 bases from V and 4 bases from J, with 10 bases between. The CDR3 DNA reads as TGTGCCAGCTCACGGGACTCGAGAGAGACCCAGTACTTC. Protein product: CASSRDSRETQYF.

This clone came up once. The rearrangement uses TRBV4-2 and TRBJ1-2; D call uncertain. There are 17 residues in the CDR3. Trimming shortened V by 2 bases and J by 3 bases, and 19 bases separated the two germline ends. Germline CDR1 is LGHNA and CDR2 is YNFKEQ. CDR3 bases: TGTGCCAGCAGCCAATATAGAACCCAAACCCCGGACTATGGCTACACCTTC. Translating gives CASSQYRTQTPDYGYTF.

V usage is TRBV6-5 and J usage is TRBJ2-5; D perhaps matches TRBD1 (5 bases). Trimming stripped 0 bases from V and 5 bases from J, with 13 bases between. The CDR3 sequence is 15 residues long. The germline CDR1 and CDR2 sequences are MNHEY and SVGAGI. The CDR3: CASSYSAQGFETQYF. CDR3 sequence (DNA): TGTGCCAGCAGTTACTCCGCTCAGGGTTTCGAGACCCAGTACTTC.

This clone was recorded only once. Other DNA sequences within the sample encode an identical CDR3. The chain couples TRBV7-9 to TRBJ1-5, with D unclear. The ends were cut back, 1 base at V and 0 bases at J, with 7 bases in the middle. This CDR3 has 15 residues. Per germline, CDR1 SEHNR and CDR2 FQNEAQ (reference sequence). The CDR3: CASSLGGYSNQPQHF. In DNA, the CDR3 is TGTGCCAGCAGCTTAGGAGGGTATAGCAATCAGCCCCAGCATTTT.

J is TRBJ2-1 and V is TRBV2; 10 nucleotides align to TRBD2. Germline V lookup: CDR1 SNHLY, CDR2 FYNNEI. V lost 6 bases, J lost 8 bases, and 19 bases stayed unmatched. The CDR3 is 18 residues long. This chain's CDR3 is CASSPRLAGAFFLDEQFF. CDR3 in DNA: TGTGCCAGCAGCCCGAGGCTAGCGGGGGCCTTTTTCTTGGATGAGCAGTTCTTC.

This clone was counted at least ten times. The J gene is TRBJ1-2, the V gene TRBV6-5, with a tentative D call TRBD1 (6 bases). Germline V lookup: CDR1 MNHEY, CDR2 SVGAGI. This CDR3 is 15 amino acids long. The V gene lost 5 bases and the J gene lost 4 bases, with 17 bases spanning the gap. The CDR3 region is CASSTLGAGAYGYTF. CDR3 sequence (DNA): TGTGCCAGCAGTACTCTCGGGGCAGGGGCCTATGGCTACACCTTC.

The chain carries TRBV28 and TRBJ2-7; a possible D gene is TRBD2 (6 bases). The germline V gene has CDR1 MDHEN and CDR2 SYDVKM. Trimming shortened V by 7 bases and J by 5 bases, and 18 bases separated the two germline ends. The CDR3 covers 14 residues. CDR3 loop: CASTLNGGAHEQYF. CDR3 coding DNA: TGTGCCAGCACTCTGAATGGAGGGGCCCACGAGCAGTACTTC. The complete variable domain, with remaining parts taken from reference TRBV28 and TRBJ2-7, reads DVKVTQSSRYLVKRTGEKVFLECVQDMDHENMFWYRQDPGLGLRLIYFSYDVKMKEKGDIPEGYSVSREKKERFSLILESASTNQTSMYLCASTLNGGAHEQYFGPGTRLTVT.